These 25 T cell receptor beta chains came from one sample sequenced in a study of blood T cell repertoires in COVID-19. Method: immunoSEQ multiplex PCR; TCRdb's copy keeps in-frame clones and lacks some. The table has around 300,000 clones, roughly 90% seen once. Material for sequencing was peripheral blood. These receptors were collected from a woman under 40 with COVID-19, enrolled during active disease.

This chain uses TRBV11-1 with TRBJ2-2; 10 bases agree with TRBD1. The CDR3 is made up of 15 amino acids. Germline CDR1 reads SGHAT; CDR2 reads FQDESV (reference sequence). The V gene end was trimmed by 5 bases and the J gene end by 6 bases; junction bases not matched to a gene: 6. The CDR3 reads CASSTGTGVSGELFF. In DNA, the CDR3 is TGTGCCAGCAGCACCGGGACAGGGGTCTCCGGGGAGCTGTTTTTT.

The chain recombines TRBV7-6 with TRBJ1-5, with TRBD1 matching 8 bases. CDR3 length: 15 amino acids. Germline CDR1 is SGHVS and CDR2 is FNYEAQ. The ends lost 5 bases at V and 4 bases at J; junction bases unmatched: 7. CDR3 sequence reads: CASSGRQGTNQPQHF. In DNA form, the CDR3 reads TGTGCCAGCAGCGGGAGACAGGGGACTAATCAGCCCCAGCATTTT.

The chain combines TRBV6-6 with TRBJ1-1; D not resolved. The ends were cut back, 8 bases at V and 1 base at J, with 11 bases in the middle. The CDR3 is 13 residues long. Germline V gene lookup returns CDR1 MNHNY and CDR2 SVGAGI (reference sequence). CDR3 nucleotides: TGTGCCAGCGTAATAGATCCGAACACTGAAGCTTTCTTT. Translated: CASVIDPNTEAFF.

This chain uses TRBV30 with TRBJ1-1, with D unresolved. The CDR3 runs 13 residues. Germline V gene sequence: CDR1 GTSNPN, CDR2 SVGIG (reference sequence). V lost 0 bases and J lost 2, with 7 bases in between. CDR3 nucleotide sequence: TGTGCCTGGAGTGTTTCGTCCAACACTGAAGCTTTCTTT. This translates into CAWSVSSNTEAFF.

V and J are TRBV7-2 and TRBJ1-6; no firm D call. V dropped 2 bases and J dropped 0 bases, with 11 bases sitting between them. The CDR3 covers 17 residues. In germline, CDR1 is SGHTA, CDR2 FQGNSA. The CDR3: CASSLFTGSSYNSPLHF. The CDR3 bases are TGTGCCAGCAGCTTATTCACCGGGAGCTCCTATAATTCACCCCTCCACTTT.

This clone showed up just a few times. V and J are TRBV9 and TRBJ2-2; 7 nucleotides match TRBD2. The CDR3 covers 20 residues. Germline V lookup: CDR1 SGDLS, CDR2 YYNGEE. J lost 6 bases, V lost 4 bases, and 24 bases had no gene match. CDR3 sequence reads: CASSPQPPPAAGRAAGELFF. CDR3 in DNA: TGTGCCAGCAGCCCGCAACCGCCCCCCGCGGCAGGGAGGGCAGCCGGGGAGCTGTTTTTT.

This chain connects TRBV30 to TRBJ1-2; tentative D call: TRBD1 (5 bases). Germline V gene data show CDR1 as GTSNPN and CDR2 as SVGIG (reference sequence). The CDR3 covers 12 residues. V was trimmed by 0 bases and J by 4 bases, leaving 6 bases between them. CDR3 coding DNA: TGTGCCTGGAGTGTACAGGCCTATGGCTACACCTTC. Its protein product is CAWSVQAYGYTF.

On this clone: The same CDR3 is also encoded by other DNA sequences in this sample. The chain joins TRBV18 to TRBJ1-5, with D uncertain. Between the trimmed V and J ends, which lost 2 bases and 1 base, there was a span of 9 bases. CDR3 length: 15 residues. Germline V gene data show CDR1 as KGHSH and CDR2 as LQKENI. CDR3 DNA sequence: TGTGCCAGCTCACCAGAGGGTTGGAGCAATCAGCCCCAGCATTTT. Residues: CASSPEGWSNQPQHF.

V usage is TRBV30 and J usage is TRBJ1-2; 8 nucleotides match TRBD1. The V gene end was trimmed by 1 base and the J gene end by 8 bases; junction bases not matched to a gene: 6. This CDR3 has 13 amino acids. CDR1 and CDR2 (germline): GTSNPN, SVGIG (reference sequence). The CDR3 nucleotides are TGTGCCTGGAGTGGGACAGGGACGGGAGGCTACACCTTC. It translates to CAWSGTGTGGYTF.

This sequence joins TRBV7-8 and TRBJ2-1; no clear D gene. Trimming removed 0 bases at V and 13 bases at J, with 10 bases between. Germline values: CDR1 SGHVS, CDR2 FQNEAQ. The CDR3 consists of 12 residues. The CDR3 DNA sequence: TGTGCCAGCAGCTTAGCCGGGTATTCTCAGTTCTTC. It codes for CASSLAGYSQFF.

The V gene is TRBV9, the J gene TRBJ1-5; D is undetermined. V dropped 4 bases and J dropped 9 bases, with 14 bases sitting between them. Germline V gene lookup returns CDR1 SGDLS and CDR2 YYNGEE. This CDR3 is built from 13 residues. The CDR3 here is CASSSGHQGPQHF. The CDR3 nucleotides read TGTGCCAGCAGCTCGGGTCATCAAGGGCCCCAGCATTTT.

The chain is built from TRBV6-5 and TRBJ2-7; 8 nucleotides align to TRBD1. V was clipped by 5 bases and J by 4 bases; unmatched bases: 10. The CDR3 is 15 amino acids. CDR1 and CDR2 (germline): MNHEY, SVGAGI. The CDR3 loop is CASSPYGQGRYEQYF. CDR3 nucleotides: TGTGCCAGCAGTCCCTATGGACAGGGCAGATACGAGCAGTACTTC.

The chain employs TRBV2 and TRBJ2-2; D call uncertain. Germline CDR1 and CDR2: SNHLY and FYNNEI. Trimming stripped 2 bases from V and 3 bases from J, with 10 bases between. The CDR3 totals 15 residues. CDR3 in amino acids: CASSERKTHTGELFF. The CDR3, as DNA: TGTGCCAGCAGTGAAAGAAAAACTCACACCGGGGAGCTGTTTTTT. Full variable domain (outside the CDR3, taken from reference TRBV2 and TRBJ2-2): EPEVTQTPSHQVTQMGQEVILRCVPISNHLYFYWYRQILGQKVEFLVSFYNNEISEKSEIFDDQFSVERPDGSNFTLKIRSTKLEDSAMYFCASSERKTHTGELFFGEGSRLTVL.

The J gene is TRBJ1-1, the V gene TRBV29-1; 11 positions agree with TRBD1. V shed 7 bases and J 4 bases; nucleotides not matched to a gene: 8. Germline-derived CDR1 and CDR2 are SQVTM and ANQGSEA. The CDR3 is 14 residues long. CDR3 in amino acids: CSANGQGAATEAFF. For the CDR3, the DNA is TGCAGCGCTAACGGACAGGGGGCGGCCACTGAAGCTTTCTTT.

V usage is TRBV29-1 and J usage is TRBJ1-2; D possibly corresponds to TRBD1 (5 bases). The CDR3 spans 13 residues. CDR1 and CDR2 (germline): SQVTM, ANQGSEA. V gave up 2 bases and J gave up 4 bases, with 11 bases separating them. CDR3 bases: TGCAGCGTTGAAACAGGCGACCTCTATGGCTACACCTTC. This codes for CSVETGDLYGYTF.

This clone was counted once. This CDR3 reads CASSLAGRSVAYGYTF. CDR3 nucleotides: TGTGCCAGCAGCTTAGCGGGCCGCTCGGTGGCCTATGGCTACACCTTC. This chain uses TRBV7-2 with TRBJ1-2; unclear D gene. Germline CDR1 reads SGHTA; CDR2 reads FQGNSA. With 0 bases removed from V and 4 bases from J, the gap between germline ends came to 15 bases. This CDR3 has 16 amino acids. The full variable domain, with the rest looked up from reference TRBV7-2 and TRBJ1-2, is GAGVSQSPSNKVTEKGKDVELRCDPISGHTALYWYRQSLGQGLEFLIYFQGNSAPDKSGLPSDRFSAERTGGSVSTLTIQRTQQEDSAVYLCASSLAGRSVAYGYTFGSGTRLTVV.

The chain has TRBV6-5 and TRBJ2-2, with a tentative D call TRBD1 (6 bases). V shed 8 bases and J shed 5 bases, with 15 bases lying between them. Germline CDR1 reads MNHEY; CDR2 reads SVGAGI. CDR3 size: 14 residues. The CDR3 reads CASGHNQGTGELFF. Here the CDR3 DNA reads TGTGCCAGCGGACACAACCAGGGGACCGGGGAGCTGTTTTTT.

The V call is TRBV5-1, the J call TRBJ2-1; 13 bases map to TRBD2. V trimming: 3 bases; J trimming: 6 bases; junction bases outside the gene matches: 3. Germline V gene lookup returns CDR1 SGHRS and CDR2 YFSETQ. The CDR3 is 15 residues long. The CDR3 sequence is CASSSWTSGSNEQFF. CDR3 sequence (DNA): TGCGCCAGCAGCTCGTGGACTAGCGGGAGCAATGAGCAGTTCTTC.

This chain links TRBV2 with TRBJ2-1, with 12 bases identical to TRBD2. V lost 7 bases to trimming and J lost 0 bases; unmatched junction nucleotides: 4. Germline CDR1 reads SNHLY; CDR2 reads FYNNEI. The CDR3 spans 16 residues. The CDR3 loop reads CASTGLAGSSYNEQFF. The DNA of the CDR3 is TGTGCCAGCACTGGACTAGCGGGATCCTCCTACAATGAGCAGTTCTTC.

The genes are TRBV7-2 and TRBJ1-2, with 12 bases identical to TRBD1. The V gene end was trimmed by 3 bases and the J gene end by 7 bases; junction bases not matched to a gene: 3. This CDR3 region has 14 residues. The V gene's germline CDR1 is SGHTA and CDR2 FQGNSA. The CDR3 sequence: CASSFRDRGLGYTF. The CDR3, as DNA: TGTGCCAGCAGCTTTAGGGACAGGGGGCTTGGCTACACCTTC.

The rearrangement uses TRBV5-1 and TRBJ2-6; tentatively, D is TRBD1 (5 bases). This CDR3 is 16 amino acids long. The germline V and J ends were trimmed by 5 bases and 0 bases, with 12 bases remaining between them. CDR1 and CDR2 (germline): SGHRS, YFSETQ. The CDR3 nucleotides read TGCGCCAGCAGTTCCAGGGTTACCTCTGGGGCCAACGTCCTGACTTTC. The encoded protein is CASSSRVTSGANVLTF. Complete variable domain (other parts from reference TRBV5-1 and TRBJ2-6): KAGVTQTPRYLIKTRGQQVTLSCSPISGHRSVSWYQQTPGQGLQFLFEYFSETQRNKGNFPGRFSGRQFSNSRSEMNVSTLELGDSALYLCASSSRVTSGANVLTFGAGSRLTVL.

The rearrangement uses TRBV5-8 and TRBJ1-1; D unresolved. The V gene lost 0 bases and the J gene lost 4 bases, with 10 bases spanning the gap. The V gene's germline CDR1 is SGHTS and CDR2 YDEGEE. The CDR3 runs 14 residues. The CDR3 is CASSLEWGGTEAFF. For the CDR3, the DNA is TGTGCCAGCAGCTTGGAGTGGGGAGGCACTGAAGCTTTCTTT.

Comment on this clone: Other nucleotide sequences from this sample produce the same CDR3. The V and J genes are TRBV5-5 and TRBJ1-5; D uncertain. The CDR3 has 14 amino acids. Trimming removed 0 bases at V and 3 bases at J, with 7 bases between. From germline, CDR1 is SGHKS and CDR2 YYEKEE (reference sequence). This CDR3 is CASSLGGFNQPQHF. CDR3 DNA sequence: TGTGCCAGCAGCTTGGGCGGATTCAATCAGCCCCAGCATTTT.

DNA for the CDR3: TGTGCCACCAGCCCCAGCTGGGGGGGCGAGCAGTACTTC. It is translated as CATSPSWGGEQYF. The chain has TRBV15 and TRBJ2-7; TRBD2 matches 7 bases. The CDR3 is made up of 13 amino acids. From germline, CDR1 is LNHNV and CDR2 YYDKDF (reference sequence). The V gene end was trimmed by 5 bases and the J gene end by 6 bases; junction bases not matched to a gene: 7.

A few counts support this clone. The chain recombines TRBV7-9 with TRBJ2-7; D gene unclear. This CDR3 contains 15 residues. Trimming took off 1 base at V and 2 bases at J, with 12 bases between the two ends. The V gene's germline CDR1 is SEHNR and CDR2 FQNEAQ (reference sequence). As DNA, the CDR3 is TGTGCCAGCAGCTTAGGGTTAGCACCGACCTACGAGCAGTACTTC. The encoded protein is CASSLGLAPTYEQYF.